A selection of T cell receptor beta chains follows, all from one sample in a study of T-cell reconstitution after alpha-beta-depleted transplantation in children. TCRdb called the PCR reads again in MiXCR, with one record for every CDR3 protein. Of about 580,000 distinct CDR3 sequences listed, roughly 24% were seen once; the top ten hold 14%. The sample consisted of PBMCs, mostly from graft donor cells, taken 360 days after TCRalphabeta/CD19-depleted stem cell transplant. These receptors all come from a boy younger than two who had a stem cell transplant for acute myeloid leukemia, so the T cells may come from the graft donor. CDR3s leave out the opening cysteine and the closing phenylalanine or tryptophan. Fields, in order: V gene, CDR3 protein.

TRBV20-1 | SARDQGGRGEKLF
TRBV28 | ASSFTLQGLQETQY
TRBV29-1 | SVEDKNIQY
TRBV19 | ASSVGTEGYEQY
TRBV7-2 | ASSFTGTINSPLH
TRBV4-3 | ASRGGTNTGELF
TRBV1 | TSSPSGTSGGETQY
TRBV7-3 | ASSLTGPGLAQETQY
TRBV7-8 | ASSLSSWANTGELF
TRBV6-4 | ASRTSVSSYEQY
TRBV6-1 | ASSLGGGNNEQF
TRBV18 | ASSPSPSSGANVLT
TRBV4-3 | ASSQDRDRQPQH
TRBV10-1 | ASSVGPGQTRFRTDTQY
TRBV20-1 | SARDPGTGTYEQY
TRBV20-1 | SARIWDQPATNTGELF
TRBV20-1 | SAPKGGVSSYNEQF
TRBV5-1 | ASSFPGKQETQY
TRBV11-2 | ASSHRTGGPYGYT
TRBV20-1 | SALGGGTWNEQF
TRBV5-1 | ASSLVLEETQY
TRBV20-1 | SARVRGRNGEAF
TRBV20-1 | SARDILDSNQPQH
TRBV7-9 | ASSSQSMNTEAF
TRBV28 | ASHRTDSNQPQH